The 21 T cell receptor beta chains below all came from one sample that was sequenced in a study of CD4 T cells in relation to SARS-CoV-2 and coronaviruses. The unexposed donors gave CD4+ T cells in about 2010-2019, prior to COVID-19. CD4+ T cells were isolated from the cells after 10 days of culture. Assay: immunoSEQ multiplex PCR; the TCRdb copy retains only in-frame clones and omits some. The top ten hold 9% to 15% of the sample, which has under 30,000 clones, more than 70% seen once. No antigens are known for them. What was sequenced was CD4+ T cells from PBMCs, cultured in vitro. These receptors were collected from a human donor in good health.

The V and J genes are TRBV10-3 and TRBJ1-2; 8 bases match TRBD1. This CDR3 comprises 12 residues. V shed 11 bases and J 1 base; nucleotides not matched to a gene: 3. Germline-derived CDR1 and CDR2 are ENHRY and SYGVKD. The CDR3 DNA sequence: TGTGCCGTACAGGGGGATAACTATGGCTACACCTTC. Its protein is CAVQGDNYGYTF.

The chain uses TRBV7-2 and TRBJ2-7; possible D gene TRBD2, 6 bases. CDR1 is SGHTA and CDR2 is FQGNSA in the germline V gene. The CDR3 contains 13 residues. Trimming removed 3 bases at V and 7 bases at J, with 13 bases between. The CDR3 DNA sequence: TGTGCCAGCAGCTTTGAGCGGGCTAGGGAGCAGTACTTC. Translated: CASSFERAREQYF.

This chain links TRBV7-3 with TRBJ2-6; D gene ambiguous. The CDR3 sequence is 17 residues long. CDR1 and CDR2 from the germline V gene are SGHTA and FQGTGA. V was clipped by 5 bases and J by 0 bases, with 14 bases between them. This CDR3 reads CASSPRPYDSGANVLTF. The CDR3 nucleotides are TGTGCCAGCAGCCCCAGACCCTACGACTCTGGGGCCAACGTCCTGACTTTC.

A few counts support this clone. V is TRBV28 and J is TRBJ2-5, with 7 bases identical to TRBD1. Germline V gene data show CDR1 as MDHEN and CDR2 as SYDVKM. The CDR3 is 14 amino acids. Unmatched junction bases numbered 4, after V lost 3 bases and J lost 3 bases. The CDR3 sequence is CASSFSGTEETQYF. The DNA of the CDR3 is TGTGCCAGCAGTTTCTCCGGGACAGAAGAGACCCAGTACTTC.

This clone occurred once. This chain uses TRBV11-2 with TRBJ2-1; D uncertain. Trimming removed 5 bases from V and 9 bases from J, with 8 bases in between. CDR1 and CDR2 (germline): SGHAT, FQNNGV. The CDR3 runs 11 residues. CDR3 nucleotides: TGTGCCAGCAGCCCGTCGGGTGAGCAGTTCTTC. Its protein is CASSPSGEQFF. Looking up the rest from reference TRBV11-2 and TRBJ2-1 gives the full variable domain: EAGVAQSPRYKIIEKRQSVAFWCNPISGHATLYWYQQILGQGPKLLIQFQNNGVVDDSQLPKDRFSAERLKGVDSTLKIQPAKLEDSAVYLCASSPSGEQFFGPGTRLTVL.

The gene calls are TRBV5-5 and TRBJ2-5; no clear D. This CDR3 region has 15 residues. Trimming left V 3 bases short and J 0 bases short, with 12 bases between. Germline V gene lookup returns CDR1 SGHKS and CDR2 YYEKEE (reference sequence). This CDR3 is CASSSAVRYQETQYF. Written as DNA, the CDR3 is TGTGCCAGCAGCTCGGCGGTGCGGTACCAAGAGACCCAGTACTTC.

The rearrangement links TRBV7-2 to TRBJ1-6, with D perhaps matching TRBD1 (6 bases). V was clipped by 3 bases and J by 3 bases, with 6 bases between them. The CDR3 length is 14 residues. The V gene's germline CDR1 is SGHTA and CDR2 FQGNSA. The CDR3 protein is CASSLDSYNSPLHF. In nucleotides, the CDR3 is TGTGCCAGCAGCTTGGACAGCTATAATTCACCCCTCCACTTT.

This chain uses TRBV6-5 with TRBJ1-4, with D possibly TRBD1 on 5 matching bases. Trimming pared 2 bases from V and 5 bases from J, leaving 6 bases between. CDR1 is MNHEY, CDR2 SVGAGI, per germline. The CDR3 is 13 amino acids. The CDR3 is CASSYGGNEKLFF. The CDR3 coding sequence is TGTGCCAGCAGTTACGGGGGGAATGAAAAACTGTTTTTT.

CDR3 sequence: CASSLVPDSSGNTIYF. The CDR3 bases are TGTGCCAGCAGCTTAGTTCCAGATAGCTCTGGAAACACCATATATTTT. The chain recombines TRBV7-2 with TRBJ1-3; no clear D. Per the germline V gene, CDR1 is SGHTA and CDR2 is FQGNSA. This CDR3 has 16 amino acids. V was pared by 1 base and J by 0 bases, with 10 bases between. Full variable domain (rest looked up from reference TRBV7-2 and TRBJ1-3): GAGVSQSPSNKVTEKGKDVELRCDPISGHTALYWYRQSLGQGLEFLIYFQGNSAPDKSGLPSDRFSAERTGGSVSTLTIQRTQQEDSAVYLCASSLVPDSSGNTIYFGEGSWLTVV.

This clone has just a few counts. V gene TRBV2 combines with J gene TRBJ2-7, with 9 bases that match TRBD1. The length of the CDR3 is 13 residues. The J segment lost 5 bases and the V segment lost 7 bases, leaving 6 bases of the junction unmatched. CDR1 is SNHLY and CDR2 is FYNNEI in the germline V gene. The CDR3 loop reads CASTRDRVDEQYF. DNA for the CDR3: TGTGCCAGCACTCGGGACAGGGTCGACGAGCAGTACTTC.

This chain links TRBV2 with TRBJ2-7; TRBD1 aligns across 7 bases. J gave up 3 bases and V 1 base, and 9 bases lay outside the gene matches. Per germline, CDR1 SNHLY and CDR2 FYNNEI. CDR3 length: 16 amino acids. The CDR3 spells CASSEGSRGRSYEQYF. The CDR3 region has the DNA TGTGCCAGCAGTGAAGGTAGCAGGGGGAGAAGCTACGAGCAGTACTTC. Variable domain in full (rest from reference TRBV2 and TRBJ2-7): EPEVTQTPSHQVTQMGQEVILRCVPISNHLYFYWYRQILGQKVEFLVSFYNNEISEKSEIFDDQFSVERPDGSNFTLKIRSTKLEDSAMYFCASSEGSRGRSYEQYFGPGTRLTVT.

The chain joins TRBV5-6 to TRBJ1-1, with 9 bases fitting TRBD1. The CDR3 has 14 amino acids. CDR1 is SGHDT, CDR2 YYEEEE, per germline. With 1 base clipped from V and 10 bases from J, the junction kept 8 bases outside the gene matches. The CDR3 DNA reads TGTGCCAGCAGCTTGTTAGCCCCGGGACAGGGAGCTTTCTTT. As protein: CASSLLAPGQGAFF.

This chain joins TRBV7-2 and TRBJ2-3; D is uncertain. The CDR3 runs to 14 residues. V shed 4 bases and J shed 0 bases, with 8 bases lying between them. Germline V gene lookup returns CDR1 SGHTA and CDR2 FQGNSA. Written as DNA, the CDR3 is TGTGCCAGCAGCTCATACTCCAGCACAGATACGCAGTATTTT. This codes for CASSSYSSTDTQYF.

In this sample, this clone turned up a few times. The chain carries TRBV10-1 and TRBJ2-1; 11 bases match TRBD1. The CDR3 contains 14 residues. Germline V gives CDR1 WNHNN, CDR2 SYGVQD (reference sequence). The V gene end was trimmed by 9 bases and the J gene end by 8 bases; junction bases not matched to a gene: 9. The CDR3 DNA reads as TGCGCCAGAGGTTTTGGACAGGGGGCAGATGAGCAGTTCTTC. It codes for CARGFGQGADEQFF.

The chain recombines TRBV3-1 (or the pseudogene TRBV3-2) with TRBJ1-4; D call uncertain. The CDR3 contains 14 residues. The ends were cut back, 3 bases at V and 2 bases at J, with 7 bases in the middle. Germline V gene sequence: CDR1 LGHDT, CDR2 YNNKEL (reference sequence). DNA for the CDR3: TGTGCCAGCAGCCAGAGAGGGACTAATGAAAAACTGTTTTTT. This encodes CASSQRGTNEKLFF.

This rearrangement joins TRBV4-3 to TRBJ2-2, with TRBD2 matching over 11 bases. The CDR3 runs 17 residues. CDR1 and CDR2 from the germline V gene are LGHNA and YSLEER. Germline trimming cut 4 bases from V and 0 bases from J; bases unmatched to any gene: 4. The CDR3 coding sequence is TGCGCCAGCAGCCGAGAACTAGCGGGAGCGAACACCGGGGAGCTGTTTTTT. Translation: CASSRELAGANTGELFF.

The chain employs TRBV6-1 and TRBJ2-5, with D unresolved. Deletions cut 3 bases from V and 1 base from J, with 18 bases between. CDR3 length equals 17 residues. Germline CDR1 MNHNS, CDR2 SASEGT. The CDR3 nucleotides are TGTGCCAGCAGTGATGGTGGCAGGCTATGGTCCCAAGAGACCCAGTACTTC. Its protein product is CASSDGGRLWSQETQYF.

V and J are TRBV7-2 and TRBJ2-7, with TRBD1 matching 12 bases. Germline V gives CDR1 SGHTA, CDR2 FQGNSA. The CDR3 contains 17 residues. The junction had 11 bases not matched to a gene; V was cut back by 3 bases and J by 5 bases. CDR3 coding DNA: TGTGCCAGCAGCTTGGAAGGGGCCGGGACAGGGGGCCACGAGCAGTACTTC. This sequence encodes CASSLEGAGTGGHEQYF.

The gene calls are TRBV7-2 and TRBJ2-7; tentatively, D is TRBD1 (5 bases). CDR3 size: 12 residues. CDR1 is SGHTA and CDR2 is FQGNSA in the germline V gene. V was clipped by 5 bases and J by 6 bases, with 11 bases between them. The chain's CDR3 is CASSPGFGEQYF. DNA for the CDR3: TGTGCCAGCAGCCCAGGGTTCGGCGAGCAGTACTTC.

The V and J genes are TRBV6-2 or TRBV6-3 and TRBJ2-3; TRBD2 matches 8 bases. CDR3 length: 14 amino acids. CDR1 is MNHEY and CDR2 is SVGEGT in the germline V gene. Trimming took 0 bases from V and 5 from J; bases not matched to a gene: 1. CDR3 sequence: CASSYSLAGDTQYF. As DNA, the CDR3 is TGTGCCAGCAGTTACTCGCTAGCGGGAGATACGCAGTATTTT.

The rearrangement links TRBV5-4 to TRBJ1-2, with D possibly being TRBD1 (5 bases). Germline V lookup: CDR1 SGHNT, CDR2 YYREEE (reference sequence). V was clipped by 0 bases and J by 8 bases, with 11 bases between them. This CDR3 comprises 13 residues. The DNA for the CDR3 is TGTGCCAGCAGCTTGGCCGGGGCGGTGGGCTACACCTTC. This encodes CASSLAGAVGYTF.